Listed here are 20 T cell receptor beta chains from one sample, sequenced in a study of regulatory T cells in long-lasting Graves disease. Sequencing libraries for TCR beta were prepared with iRepertoire HTBI primers and Arm-PCR of CDR3 regions. TCRdb passed the multiplex PCR reads through MiXCR, listing each CDR3 protein once. The sample carries about 460,000 distinct CDR3 sequences, around a fifth recorded once. Stated time point: persistent/refractory GD, antithyroid drugs over 5 years with positive TRAb. PBMC RNA was the source of the TCR library. This sample comprised peripheral blood mononuclear cells (PBMCs), obtained when the disease was refractory, from a patient treated with antithyroid drugs. The receptors were gathered from a female donor with Graves disease.

This clonotype was detected many times. CDR3 protein: CASSLDSNVYQPQHF. The CDR3 nucleotides read TGTGCCAGCAGTCTCGACTCTAACGTCTATCAGCCCCAGCATTTT. This chain links TRBV28 with TRBJ1-5, with D unresolved. This CDR3 contains 15 residues. The germline V gene encodes CDR1 MDHEN and CDR2 SYDVKM. Trimming took off 5 bases at V and 5 bases at J, with 16 bases between the two ends.

This clonotype was seen at least ten times. The chain is built from TRBV28 and TRBJ2-7; 12 bases agree with TRBD1. This CDR3 has 17 amino acids. From germline, CDR1 is MDHEN and CDR2 SYDVKM. With V trimmed by 0 bases and J by 4 bases, 7 bases remained unmatched. The DNA for the CDR3 is TGTGCCAGCAGTTTATGGGGACAGGGGGCGGAAGAATACGAGCAGTACTTC. It specifies CASSLWGQGAEEYEQYF.

There are many counts of this clonotype. The rearrangement links TRBV12-3 or TRBV12-4 to TRBJ2-7; tentatively, D is TRBD1 (6 bases). Trimming pared 6 bases from V and 2 bases from J, leaving 11 bases between. The CDR3 consists of 13 residues. CDR3 bases: TGTGCCAGCAGCTTACAGGGTACCTACGAGCAGTACTTC. It encodes CASSLQGTYEQYF.

This clonotype was seen repeatedly, ten times or more. J is TRBJ2-7 and V is TRBV6-2 or TRBV6-3, with D perhaps matching TRBD1 or TRBD2 (5 bases each). V was clipped by 0 bases and J by 7 bases, with 13 bases between them. Looked up from germline, CDR1 is MNHEY and CDR2 is SVGEGT. The CDR3 sequence is 14 residues long. The CDR3, as DNA: TGTGCCAGCAGTTACTCGAGGGGCCAGAATGAGCAGTACTTC. This sequence encodes CASSYSRGQNEQYF.

V usage is TRBV27 and J usage is TRBJ1-6, with TRBD1 matching 8 bases. This CDR3 is built from 18 residues. Germline V gene data show CDR1 as MNHEY and CDR2 as SMNVEV (reference sequence). Losses at the gene ends were 7 bases for V and 10 bases for J; bases not matched to a gene: 21. In DNA, the CDR3 is TGTGCCAGCACCCGTATCCTCGAGGGACAGGACTTATGGTCACCCCTCCACTTT. It specifies CASTRILEGQDLWSPLHF.

This clonotype was seen a handful of times. The J gene is TRBJ2-5, the V gene TRBV9, with D perhaps matching TRBD1 (6 bases). V dropped 3 bases and J dropped 5 bases, with 11 bases sitting between them. The CDR3 consists of 13 residues. Germline lookup yields CDR1 SGDLS and CDR2 YYNGEE. CDR3 in amino acids: CASSGGPGETQYF. The DNA for the CDR3 is TGTGCCAGCAGCGGGGGGCCTGGGGAGACCCAGTACTTC.

This rearrangement joins TRBV6-2 or TRBV6-3 to TRBJ2-4; tentatively, D is TRBD1 or TRBD2 (5 bases each). CDR3 length: 17 amino acids. In germline, CDR1 is MNHEY, CDR2 SVGEGT. V lost 7 bases and J 1 base, leaving 20 bases between the germline ends. CDR3 in DNA: TGTGCCAGCACCGATGGGGCCCATGGGGGTGCCAAAAACATTCAGTACTTC. Protein: CASTDGAHGGAKNIQYF.

This clonotype was detected ten times or more. The chain links TRBV27 to TRBJ1-5, with D possibly matching TRBD1 (5 bases). Between the trimmed V and J ends, which lost 9 bases and 2 bases, there was a span of 14 bases. The V gene's germline CDR1 is MNHEY and CDR2 SMNVEV (reference sequence). The CDR3 is 14 amino acids. CDR3: CASTDGGGNQPQHF. As DNA, the CDR3 is TGTGCCAGTACGGACGGGGGTGGCAATCAGCCCCAGCATTTT.

This clonotype occurred many times. The gene calls are TRBV7-2 and TRBJ2-7; D call uncertain. The CDR3 loop spans 15 amino acids. Trimming shortened V by 1 base and J by 0 bases, and 10 bases separated the two germline ends. Germline assignment: CDR1 SGHTA and CDR2 FQGNSA. CDR3 nucleotide sequence: TGTGCCAGCAGCTTAGGCCCCGCAGGCTCCTACGAGCAGTACTTC. Amino acid sequence: CASSLGPAGSYEQYF.

This clonotype was detected only a few times. One base away lies a much larger clone, so this may be a sequencing read error. This chain connects TRBV6-4 to TRBJ2-7, with 8 nucleotides matching TRBD1. Germline assignment: CDR1 MRHNA and CDR2 SNTAGT. The CDR3 loop spans 14 amino acids. CDR3 coding DNA: TGTGCCAGCAGTTACTCAGGGGGCGTCTACGAGCAGTACTTC. Protein product: CASSYSGGVYEQYF.

CDR3 bases: TGTGCCAGCGTTTCTAGACAGGGTGAAATCTCTGACGAGCAGTACTTC. Translation gives CASVSRQGEISDEQYF. The rearrangement uses TRBV7-8 and TRBJ2-7; 7 nucleotides align to TRBD1. Germline CDR1 and CDR2: SGHVS and FQNEAQ. The CDR3 is 16 amino acids. V shed 8 bases and J 5 bases; nucleotides not matched to a gene: 18.

V is TRBV4-1 and J is TRBJ1-1; 7 bases line up with TRBD1. Germline V CDR1 and CDR2: MGHRA, YSYEKL. J gave up 1 base and V 3 bases, and 5 bases lay outside the gene matches. CDR3 size: 15 residues. The CDR3 DNA is TGCGCCAGCAGCCAGGGGGACAGTGGGAACACTGAAGCTTTCTTT. The encoded protein is CASSQGDSGNTEAFF.

This clonotype was counted many times. This rearrangement joins TRBV2 to TRBJ2-2, with 10 bases identical to TRBD2. The CDR3 is 16 amino acids. With V trimmed by 6 bases and J by 4 bases, 8 bases remained unmatched. Germline assignment: CDR1 SNHLY and CDR2 FYNNEI. The CDR3 region is CASSDLAGDLTGELFF. CDR3 bases: TGTGCCAGCAGCGATCTAGCGGGAGACCTCACCGGGGAGCTGTTTTTT.

The chain uses TRBV18 and TRBJ1-2; TRBD1 is a possible D gene (5 bases). V was pared by 7 bases and J by 6 bases, with 24 bases between. This CDR3 contains 16 residues. Germline CDR1 reads KGHSH; CDR2 reads LQKENI. The CDR3 here is CASFSSGTKFGDGYTF. CDR3 sequence (DNA): TGTGCCAGCTTCTCATCCGGGACGAAATTCGGCGATGGCTACACCTTC.

This clonotype showed up many times. The V and J genes are TRBV29-1 and TRBJ1-2; possibly TRBD1 for D (6 bases). This CDR3 has 12 residues. Deletions cut 0 bases from V and 7 bases from J, with 9 bases between. The germline CDR1 and CDR2 sequences are SQVTM and ANQGSEA. CDR3 in amino acids: CSVEEVRGGYTF. CDR3 in DNA: TGCAGCGTTGAAGAGGTCAGGGGTGGCTACACCTTC.

This clonotype showed up just once. This is likely an artifact of a read error, given a far larger clone one base away. V gene TRBV7-2 combines with J gene TRBJ2-7, with 9 bases lining up with TRBD1. Germline V lookup: CDR1 SGHTA, CDR2 FQGNSA. CDR3 length: 14 residues. CDR3 amino acids: CAGSLGTGSVEQYF. The CDR3 DNA reads as TGTGCCGGCAGCTTAGGGACAGGGTCGGTCGAGCAGTACTTC. The full variable domain, rest sourced from reference TRBV7-2 and TRBJ2-7, is GAGVSQSPSNKVTEKGKDVELRCDPISGHTALYWYRQSLGQGLEFLIYFQGNSAPDKSGLPSDRFSAERTGGSVSTLTIQRTQQEDSAVYLCAGSLGTGSVEQYFGPGTRLTVT.

Many counts were recorded for this clonotype. The chain uses TRBV6-1 and TRBJ1-1; no definite D call. The germline V gene has CDR1 MNHNS and CDR2 SASEGT. The CDR3 runs to 14 residues. V was cut by 4 bases and J by 1 base, with 10 bases left in between. CDR3 sequence: CASSAFLGNTEAFF. CDR3 DNA: TGTGCCAGCAGTGCCTTTCTCGGGAACACTGAAGCTTTCTTT.

This clonotype was seen only a few times. This chain joins TRBV6-1 and TRBJ1-5; D possibly corresponds to TRBD1 (5 bases). Trimming removed 5 bases at V and 2 bases at J, with 25 bases between. This CDR3 region has 19 residues. Germline V CDR1 and CDR2: MNHNS, SASEGT. DNA for the CDR3: TGTGCCAGCAGTCCCCGGGGGTCTGCCGGCAGGAGGGGCAATCAGCCCCAGCATTTT. The encoded protein is CASSPRGSAGRRGNQPQHF.

This clonotype occurred many times. The chain combines TRBV28 with TRBJ2-7; D not certain. V was cut by 6 bases and J by 3 bases, with 15 bases left in between. The CDR3 consists of 14 residues. Germline loops: CDR1 MDHEN, CDR2 SYDVKM. DNA for the CDR3: TGTGCCAGCAGCCCCCCGGACCGAAACTACGAGCAGTACTTC. Protein product: CASSPPDRNYEQYF.

A few counts support this clonotype. The genes are TRBV20-1 and TRBJ2-1, with TRBD2 identical over 10 bases. The CDR3 is made up of 15 amino acids. After removal of 6 bases from V and 9 bases from J, the junction contained 14 bases not matched to a gene. Looked up from germline, CDR1 is DFQATT and CDR2 is SNEGSKA (reference sequence). DNA for the CDR3: TGCAGTGCCGACTATCTAGCGGGGGAAAATGGTGAGCAGTTCTTC. Encoded protein: CSADYLAGENGEQFF.